A single sample is the source of the 32 T cell receptor beta chains below, sequenced in a study of blood T cells in healthy people across ages (dated by TCRdb to the mid-2010s). Receptor libraries were prepared by 5' RACE. The sequencer listed for this sample is Illumina HiSeq 2500. A second PCR of 7 to 11 cycles was performed with a sample-barcoded 5' primer and a J-beta primer mix. TCRdb reran the public reads through fastp at Q25 and MiXCR, keeping productive beta chains. Rows are combined by CDR3 protein, so each entry shows the most common genes and DNA. Here the sample has some 890,000 distinct CDR3 sequences; roughly 29% occur a single time. Jointly, the top ten make up roughly a tenth of the sample. This sample was shared with a second study, whose subject was T cells of mothers and their children.

Sequencing used blood. The receptor set was obtained from a woman in her thirties or forties in good health.

This clonotype has a handful of counts. V usage is TRBV6-1 and J usage is TRBJ2-6, with 12 bases identical to TRBD1. Losses at the gene ends were 7 bases for V and 0 bases for J; bases not matched to a gene: 7. This CDR3 has 18 amino acids. The germline V gene encodes CDR1 MNHNS and CDR2 SASEGT. The CDR3: CASTTGTGGFSGANVLTF. The CDR3 DNA reads as TGTGCCAGCACTACGGGGACAGGGGGCTTCTCTGGGGCCAACGTCCTGACTTTC.

In its sample, this clonotype was seen many times. The J gene is TRBJ1-2, the V gene TRBV14; D is uncertain. Trimming removed 1 base from V and 4 bases from J, with 10 bases in between. The CDR3 extends over 14 amino acids. The germline CDR1 and CDR2 sequences are SGHDN and FVKESK. Written as DNA, the CDR3 is TGTGCCAGCAGCCAAGGAGGCCATCCCTATGGCTACACCTTC. Protein product: CASSQGGHPYGYTF.

Worth noting for this clonotype: Just one base apart from a much larger clone, this may be a read error. The V call is TRBV7-2, the J call TRBJ2-5, with a tentative D call TRBD2 (6 bases). Germline values: CDR1 SGHTA, CDR2 FQGNSA. This CDR3 region has 14 residues. Trimming took 4 bases from V and 5 from J, leaving 14 bases between them. CDR3 in amino acids: CASSSQRGKETQYF. DNA of the CDR3: TGTGCCAGCAGCTCACAACGGGGGAAGGAGACCCAGTACTTC.

The chain links TRBV13 to TRBJ2-5; TRBD2 agrees at 7 bases. Germline lookup yields CDR1 PRHDT and CDR2 FYEKMQ (reference sequence). This CDR3 has 14 amino acids. V lost 5 bases and J lost 1; bases outside the gene matches: 4. CDR3 DNA: TGTGCCAGCAGCAATGGACTAGTCCAAGAGACCCAGTACTTC. Protein: CASSNGLVQETQYF.

The rearrangement links TRBV20-1 to TRBJ2-1; D remains unclear. From germline, CDR1 is DFQATT and CDR2 SNEGSKA (reference sequence). Trimming stripped 0 bases from V and 0 bases from J, with 9 bases between. The CDR3 covers 15 residues. CDR3 protein: CSARDQDLSYNEQFF. DNA of the CDR3: TGCAGTGCTAGAGACCAGGATCTCTCCTACAATGAGCAGTTCTTC.

Note on this clonotype: Possible read error: a much larger clone is one base away. The chain couples TRBV5-5 to TRBJ2-7; a weak D match, TRBD1 (6 bases). Germline V gene lookup returns CDR1 SGHKS and CDR2 YYEKEE (reference sequence). Trimming took 3 bases from V and 5 from J, leaving 15 bases between them. There are 14 residues in the CDR3. CDR3 coding DNA: TGTGCCAGCAGCTGGTGGCTGGGGGCCAACGAGCAGTACTTC. Amino acids: CASSWWLGANEQYF.

The V and J genes are TRBV2 and TRBJ2-6; D may be TRBD1 or TRBD2 (5 bases each). The CDR3 is 13 amino acids. The V and J ends lost 8 bases and 4 bases respectively, with 9 bases between them. Germline values: CDR1 SNHLY, CDR2 FYNNEI. The CDR3 bases are TGTGCCAGCGGGTGGGACGGGGCCAACGTCCTGACTTTC. Its protein is CASGWDGANVLTF.

This clonotype was seen at least ten times. V and J are TRBV7-9 and TRBJ2-7; D ambiguous. The V end was cut by 5 bases, the J end by 0 bases, with 8 bases between. Per germline, CDR1 SEHNR and CDR2 FQNEAQ (reference sequence). This CDR3 region has 13 residues. This CDR3 reads CASSAASSYEQYF. DNA for the CDR3: TGTGCCAGCAGCGCAGCTAGCTCCTACGAGCAGTACTTC.

Remarks on this clonotype: A much larger clone sits a single nucleotide away, making a read error possible. V gene TRBV7-2 combines with J gene TRBJ2-3; 16 nucleotides match TRBD2. CDR1 and CDR2 (germline): SGHTA, FQGNSA. V lost 6 bases and J lost 8; bases outside the gene matches: 8. CDR3 length: 16 amino acids. CDR3 in DNA: TGTGCCAGCAGTTCGGGACTAGCGGGGGGGTGGGGTACGCAGTATTTT. Translated, it gives CASSSGLAGGWGTQYF.

This clonotype was seen only a few times. At one end, the junction sequence differs from germline, possibly due to a read error. The chain joins TRBV20-1 to TRBJ1-1; 8 bases agree with TRBD1. The CDR3 is 16 residues long. Germline values: CDR1 DFQATT, CDR2 SNEGSKA (reference sequence). The CDR3 protein is CNARLDLTGGNTEAFF. In DNA form, the CDR3 reads TGCAATGCTAGACTAGACCTCACAGGGGGGAACACTGAAGCTTTCTTT.

This clonotype was picked up a small number of times. The rearrangement links TRBV28 to TRBJ2-3; no clear D gene. The germline V gene encodes CDR1 MDHEN and CDR2 SYDVKM. V was cut by 6 bases and J by 1 base, with 11 bases left in between. CDR3 size: 14 residues. CDR3 sequence: CASSSSRGTDTQYF. CDR3 sequence (DNA): TGTGCCAGCAGCTCAAGCCGGGGCACAGATACGCAGTATTTT.

This clonotype came up many times. The chain combines TRBV5-1 with TRBJ1-4; maybe TRBD1 (5 bases). This CDR3 comprises 12 residues. Germline CDR1 SGHRS, CDR2 YFSETQ. V was clipped by 5 bases and J by 8 bases, with 10 bases between them. In nucleotides, the CDR3 is TGCGCCAGCAGGATTGACAGCGAAAAACTGTTTTTT. Residues: CASRIDSEKLFF.

This rearrangement joins TRBV6-5 to TRBJ2-4; D is possibly TRBD1 (5 bases). V lost 2 bases and J lost 8, with 10 bases in between. Germline CDR1 and CDR2: MNHEY and SVGAGI. The length of the CDR3 is 13 residues. The CDR3 DNA is TGTGCCAGCAGTTACGGTCTAGGGGACATTCAGTACTTC. Translating it yields CASSYGLGDIQYF.

This chain connects TRBV27 to TRBJ2-7, with 9 bases identical to TRBD2. The CDR3 sequence is 16 residues long. V shed 2 bases, J shed 0 bases, and the junction held 5 bases outside the gene matches. Germline V gene lookup returns CDR1 MNHEY and CDR2 SMNVEV (reference sequence). The CDR3 region is CASSLRSGSGSYEQYF. The CDR3 nucleotides read TGTGCCAGCAGTTTACGTAGCGGGAGCGGCTCCTACGAGCAGTACTTC.

The CDR3 is CASNSHGSYTEAFF. In nucleotides, the CDR3 is TGTGCCAGCAACTCACACGGGAGTTACACTGAAGCTTTCTTT. The chain recombines TRBV7-2 with TRBJ1-1; D uncertain. Germline lookup yields CDR1 SGHTA and CDR2 FQGNSA. CDR3 size: 14 residues. The V gene lost 7 bases and the J gene lost 3 bases, with 15 bases spanning the gap.

In this sample, this clonotype turned up once. An end of the junction differs from the germline gene, which may be a read error. The chain joins TRBV5-6 to TRBJ1-2; TRBD1 might be the D (6 bases). CDR1 is SGHDT and CDR2 is YYEEEE in the germline V gene. CDR3 length equals 15 residues. Here the CDR3 reads CASGLATGTLYGYTF. Written as DNA, the CDR3 is TGTGCCAGCGGCTTAGCAACAGGGACGCTCTATGGCTACACCTTC.

This clonotype was seen a few times. This rearrangement joins TRBV11-1 to TRBJ1-1; D is uncertain. CDR1 SGHAT and CDR2 FQDESV come from the germline V gene (reference sequence). The CDR3 has 16 amino acids. V lost 6 bases and J 4 bases, leaving 21 bases between the germline ends. For the CDR3, the DNA is TGTGCCAGCAGAACCCGACGGGGTCTGGGAACCACTGAAGCTTTCTTT. Translated, it gives CASRTRRGLGTTEAFF.

The rearrangement joins TRBV7-2 to TRBJ2-1; a weak D match, TRBD2 (6 bases). V was shortened by 4 bases and J by 9 bases, with 13 bases between the two germline ends. This CDR3 contains 13 residues. Per germline, CDR1 SGHTA and CDR2 FQGNSA. In DNA, the CDR3 is TGTGCCAGCAGCTCGACTAGTATGGGTGAGCAGTTCTTC. This codes for CASSSTSMGEQFF.

This clonotype has just a few counts. At one end the junction does not follow the germline gene, possibly because of a read error. This chain links TRBV18 with TRBJ1-1, with TRBD1 as a possible D gene (5 bases). Germline CDR1 is KGHSH and CDR2 is LQKENI. CDR3 size: 13 residues. The CDR3 bases are TGTGCCAGCCCACCAAGACAGCTCACTGAAGCTTTCTTT. Protein sequence: CASPPRQLTEAFF.

This clonotype was seen a few times. The rearrangement joins TRBV28 to TRBJ2-4, with 7 bases lining up with TRBD2. V trimming: 4 bases; J trimming: 1 base; junction bases outside the gene matches: 16. The CDR3 runs 19 residues. Germline CDR1 is MDHEN and CDR2 is SYDVKM. CDR3 amino acids: CASSSRRAGSLRAKNIQYF. As DNA, the CDR3 is TGTGCCAGCAGTTCCCGACGAGCGGGGTCCCTGCGGGCCAAAAACATTCAGTACTTC.

For this clonotype: Its ends do not fully match the called genes, so a read error is possible. J is TRBJ2-1 and V is TRBV6-6; the match to TRBD1 covers 11 bases. Germline V gives CDR1 MNHNY, CDR2 SVGAGI (reference sequence). This CDR3 is 17 amino acids long. This CDR3 is CANSYPLGQGGYNEQFF. The CDR3 bases are TGTGCCAACAGTTACCCCCTGGGACAGGGGGGTTACAATGAGCAGTTCTTC.

Many counts were recorded for this clonotype. This rearrangement joins TRBV7-9 to TRBJ2-7; weak D call: TRBD1 (5 bases). V was trimmed by 1 base and J by 0 bases, leaving 19 bases between them. The CDR3 has 18 residues. CDR1 SEHNR and CDR2 FQNEAQ come from the germline V gene (reference sequence). CDR3 in amino acids: CASSLGWGAGRSSYEQYF. The CDR3 nucleotides read TGTGCCAGCAGCTTAGGGTGGGGCGCCGGACGAAGCTCCTACGAGCAGTACTTC.

This clonotype appeared a few times. The chain uses TRBV27 and TRBJ2-1; D uncertain. The CDR3 spans 19 residues. With 1 base removed from V and 0 bases from J, the gap between germline ends came to 19 bases. From germline, CDR1 is MNHEY and CDR2 SMNVEV (reference sequence). This CDR3 reads CASSLYPPTYQLSYNEQFF. The CDR3 coding sequence is TGTGCCAGCAGTTTATACCCACCCACATATCAACTCTCCTACAATGAGCAGTTCTTC.

This chain uses TRBV4-1 with TRBJ1-1, with D unclear. CDR1 and CDR2 from the germline V gene are MGHRA and YSYEKL. V gave up 4 bases and J gave up 1 base, with 10 bases separating them. The CDR3 has 14 residues. This chain's CDR3 is CASSPGWGNTEAFF. The CDR3 DNA sequence: TGCGCCAGCAGCCCAGGCTGGGGGAACACTGAAGCTTTCTTT.

This clonotype has a count of ten or more. The chain uses TRBV29-1 and TRBJ2-2, with TRBD1 matching 9 bases. The V segment lost 1 base and the J segment 3 bases; nucleotides outside the gene matches: 0. Germline V gene sequence: CDR1 SQVTM, CDR2 ANQGSEA. This CDR3 spans 14 amino acids. CDR3 in amino acids: CSVEGTGDTGELFF. CDR3 DNA: TGCAGCGTTGAAGGGACAGGGGACACCGGGGAGCTGTTTTTT.

This clonotype was counted once. The junction shows a germline mismatch at one end, possibly a read error. The rearrangement joins TRBV4-2 to TRBJ1-2; tentative D call: TRBD1 (5 bases). Per the germline V gene, CDR1 is LGHNA and CDR2 is YNFKEQ. CDR3 length equals 12 residues. DNA for the CDR3: TGTGCCGGCAGCCAAGATGGGACTGGCTACACCTTC. Protein product: CAGSQDGTGYTF.

The rearrangement uses TRBV27 and TRBJ2-7; perhaps TRBD1 as D (5 bases). V was shortened by 0 bases and J by 5 bases, with 14 bases between the two germline ends. Germline CDR1 reads MNHEY; CDR2 reads SMNVEV (reference sequence). The CDR3 is made up of 15 amino acids. The CDR3 loop reads CASSLSWQGKDEQYF. CDR3 nucleotide sequence: TGTGCCAGCAGTTTATCGTGGCAGGGCAAAGACGAGCAGTACTTC.

A remark on this clonotype: A much larger clone differs from this one at a single base, so this may be a read error. The CDR3 nucleotides read TGTGCCAGCAGGGGTAGCGGGCTCCTTTACAGTGAGCAGTTCTTC. It yields the protein CASRGSGLLYSEQFF. This chain uses TRBV7-2 with TRBJ2-1, with 7 nucleotides matching TRBD2. Germline V gives CDR1 SGHTA, CDR2 FQGNSA. The CDR3 totals 15 residues.

In nucleotides, the CDR3 is TGCGCCAGCAGCTTCCAGGGGCTTGGCTATGGCTACACCTTC. Translated, it gives CASSFQGLGYGYTF. V and J are TRBV5-1 and TRBJ1-2, with D possibly matching TRBD1 (6 bases). CDR3 length: 14 residues. Per germline, CDR1 SGHRS and CDR2 YFSETQ. V lost 2 bases, J lost 4 bases, and 12 bases lay in between.

This clonotype was seen more than once but under ten times. This chain joins TRBV5-1 and TRBJ2-7; TRBD1 matches at 9 bases. The CDR3 loop spans 15 amino acids. Germline lookup yields CDR1 SGHRS and CDR2 YFSETQ. V lost 4 bases and J lost 6; bases outside the gene matches: 11. This CDR3 reads CASSPGQGERGEQYF. CDR3 in DNA: TGCGCCAGCAGCCCGGGACAGGGCGAAAGGGGCGAGCAGTACTTC.

The V and J genes are TRBV29-1 and TRBJ1-1, with TRBD1 as a possible D gene (6 bases). Germline V CDR1 and CDR2: SQVTM, ANQGSEA. V was clipped by 6 bases and J by 3 bases, with 14 bases between them. The CDR3 contains 13 residues. In DNA, the CDR3 is TGCAGCGTACCTGACAGGACCGACACTGAAGCTTTCTTT. Translation: CSVPDRTDTEAFF.

In its sample, this clonotype was seen many times. The chain recombines TRBV20-1 with TRBJ2-5; weak D call: TRBD2 (6 bases). The CDR3 extends over 15 amino acids. Germline CDR1 DFQATT, CDR2 SNEGSKA (reference sequence). The V gene lost 6 bases and the J gene lost 1 base, with 18 bases spanning the gap. CDR3 coding DNA: TGCAGTGCCTTTCCCGTTGCGGGGTTCCAAGAGACCCAGTACTTC. Protein sequence: CSAFPVAGFQETQYF.